The rows below give T cell receptor beta chains drawn from one sample of a study of cytomegalovirus exposure and HLA in healthy donors. Generated by immunoSEQ multiplex PCR, the TCRdb table keeps only in-frame clones and is missing some. The sample lists about 130,000 clones; 65% to 75% were seen once. Sequenced input: PBMCs. Receptors originate from a man aged 40-55 years in good health and CMV-seropositive. Both conserved end residues are part of each CDR3. D genes are given only for firm matches. Rows may omit the clone size; those that give it use once, few, many or a size class.

CASSQEWQGGNTQYF	TGCGCCAGCAGCCAAGAGTGGCAGGGAGGAAATACGCAGTATTTT	-	TRBJ2-3	-	TRBV4-3
CSVEGGLAGGLSTDTQYF	TGCAGCGTTGAAGGTGGTCTAGCGGGGGGACTTAGCACAGATACGCAGTATTTT	TRBD2	TRBJ2-3	-	TRBV29-1
CSVQADSYNEQFF	TGCAGCGTCCAAGCGGACTCCTACAATGAGCAGTTCTTC	-	TRBJ2-1	few	TRBV29-1
CASSPTGFETQYF	TGTGCCAGCAGCCCTACAGGGTTCGAGACCCAGTACTTC	-	TRBJ2-5	once	TRBV6-5
CASSGLAGEFLDTQYF	TGCGCCAGCAGCGGACTAGCGGGAGAGTTTTTGGATACGCAGTATTTT	TRBD2	TRBJ2-3	-	TRBV4-1
CASSELRQGNTEAFF	TGTGCCAGCAGTGAACTCCGACAGGGCAACACTGAAGCTTTCTTT	TRBD1	TRBJ1-1	-	TRBV6-1
CASSLGDYEQYF	TGTGCCAGCAGCTTAGGAGACTACGAGCAGTACTTC	-	TRBJ2-7	-	TRBV7-9
CAISGGQGYEQYF	TGTGCCATCAGTGGGGGACAGGGCTACGAGCAGTACTTC	TRBD1	TRBJ2-7	-	TRBV10-3
CASSVGWQGVPMESAFF	TGTGCCAGCAGCGTAGGGTGGCAGGGCGTTCCTATGGAAAGTGCTTTCTTT	-	TRBJ1-1	-	TRBV9
CASSFGGRRNTIYF	TGTGCCAGCAGCTTCGGGGGGAGACGAAACACCATATATTTT	-	TRBJ1-3	-	TRBV11-2